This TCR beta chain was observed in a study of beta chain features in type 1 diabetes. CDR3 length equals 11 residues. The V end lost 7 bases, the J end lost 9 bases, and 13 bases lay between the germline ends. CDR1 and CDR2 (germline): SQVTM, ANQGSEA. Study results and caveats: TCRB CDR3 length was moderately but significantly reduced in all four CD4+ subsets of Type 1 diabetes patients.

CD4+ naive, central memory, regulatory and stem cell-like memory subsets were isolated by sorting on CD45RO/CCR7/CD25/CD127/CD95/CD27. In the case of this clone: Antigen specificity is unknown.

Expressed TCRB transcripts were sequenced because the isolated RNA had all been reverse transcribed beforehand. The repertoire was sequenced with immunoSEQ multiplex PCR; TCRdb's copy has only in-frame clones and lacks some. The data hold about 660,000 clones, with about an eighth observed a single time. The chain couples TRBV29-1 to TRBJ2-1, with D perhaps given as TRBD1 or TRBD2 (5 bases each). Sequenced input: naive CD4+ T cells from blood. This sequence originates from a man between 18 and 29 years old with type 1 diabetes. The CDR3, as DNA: TGCAGCGGCGGAAGGGGAGTTGAGCAGTTCTTC. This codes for CSGGRGVEQFF.